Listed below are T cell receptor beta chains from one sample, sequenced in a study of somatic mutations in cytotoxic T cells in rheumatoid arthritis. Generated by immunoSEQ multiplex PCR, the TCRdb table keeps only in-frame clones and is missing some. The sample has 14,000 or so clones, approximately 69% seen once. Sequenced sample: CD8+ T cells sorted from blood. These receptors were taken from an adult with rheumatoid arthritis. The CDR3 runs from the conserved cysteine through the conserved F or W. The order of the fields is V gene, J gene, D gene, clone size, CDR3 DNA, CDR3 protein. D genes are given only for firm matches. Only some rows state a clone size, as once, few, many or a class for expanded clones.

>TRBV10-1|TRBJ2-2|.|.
TGCGCCAGCAGTCCGGGGGAGGCCGGGGAGCTGTTTTTT
CASSPGEAGELFF
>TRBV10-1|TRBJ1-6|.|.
TGCGCCAGCATGGCAGAGCCTAGCTCCTATAATTCACCCCTCCACTTT
CASMAEPSSYNSPLHF
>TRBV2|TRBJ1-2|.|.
TGTGCCAGCAGTGGCGGGGGCACAGGTGGCTACACCTTC
CASSGGGTGGYTF
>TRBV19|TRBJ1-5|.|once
TGTGCCAGTAGTATTGTAGTTAGCAATCAGCCCCAGCATTTT
CASSIVVSNQPQHF
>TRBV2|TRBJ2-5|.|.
TGTGCCAGCAGCCCGCCCAGCGTGCCCCAGTACTTC
CASSPPSVPQYF
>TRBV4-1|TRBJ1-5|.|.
TGCGCCAGCAGCACGTCCCGGGACACATATCAGCCCCAGCATTTT
CASSTSRDTYQPQHF
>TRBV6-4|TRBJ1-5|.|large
TGTGCCAGCAGTCCATGGGACAATTATAGCAATCAGCCCCAGCATTTT
CASSPWDNYSNQPQHF
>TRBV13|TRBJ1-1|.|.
TGTGCCAGCAGCTTAGGGCTGAACACTGAAGCTTTCTTT
CASSLGLNTEAFF
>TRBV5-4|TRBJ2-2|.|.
TGTGCCAGCAGCCCGGGGGTAGGCGCCGGGGAGCTGTTTTTT
CASSPGVGAGELFF
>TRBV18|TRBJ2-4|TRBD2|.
TGTGCCAGCTCACCATTGGGAGCCAGCGGGGGCGTGTACTTC
CASSPLGASGGVYF
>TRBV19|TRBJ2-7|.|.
TGTGCCAGTAAAGCTGGCCAGGGGCCGCAGGAGCAGTACTTC
CASKAGQGPQEQYF
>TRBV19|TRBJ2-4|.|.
TGTGCCAGTAGTAGCTATCGGACCGAGAACATTCAGTACTTC
CASSSYRTENIQYF
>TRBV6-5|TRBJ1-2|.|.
TGTGCCAGCAGTTTAAAGGGGGGCGGCTATGGCTACACCTTC
CASSLKGGGYGYTF